This T cell receptor (beta chain) stems from a study of identical twins. TCRdb reprocessed the 5' RACE reads with MiXCR, giving one entry per CDR3 protein. The sample lists some 300,000 distinct CDR3 sequences, around an eighth seen once, with approximately 7.5% in the top ten. General study results and limits: In beta out-of-frame sequences, the excess sharing between twins was weaker.

V was trimmed by 1 base and J by 3 bases, leaving 11 bases between them. CDR3 length equals 16 residues. Germline lookup yields CDR1 SGDLS and CDR2 YYNGEE. This clonotype showed up just a few times. What it recognizes is unknown. These data were also filed under a second study, of yellow fever vaccine responses in identical twins.

This receptor was obtained from a woman between 18 and 30 years old in good health. The chain couples TRBV9 to TRBJ2-6; D uncertain. Sequenced: CD8+ T cells sorted from blood. CDR3 DNA: TGTGCCAGCAGCGTAAGCGTCCAGTATGGGGCCAACGTCCTGACTTTC. As protein: CASSVSVQYGANVLTF.